The 11 T cell receptor beta chains below all came from one sample that was sequenced in a study of CD8+CD57+ T cells in acquired aplastic anemia. Patients who underwent sequencing had shown CD8+CD57+ cell expansion by flow cytometry. Genomic DNA provided the template from which TCR beta VDJ and CDR3 profiles were obtained. Each CDR3 protein gets one entry after TCRdb re-called the reads with MiXCR. The table includes 300,000 or so distinct CDR3 sequences, under 65% detected once. Source material: sorted CD4+, CD8+, or CD8+CD57+ T cells (not recorded which) from PBMCs. These receptors were obtained from a human donor with aplastic anemia.

This clonotype appeared a few times. The rearrangement uses TRBV20-1 and TRBJ2-3, with unresolved D. The CDR3 runs 13 residues. Germline V CDR1 and CDR2: DFQATT, SNEGSKA (reference sequence). Here the CDR3 DNA reads TGCAGCGGGCTGGCGTGGAGCACAGATACGCAGTATTTT. Its translation: CSGLAWSTDTQYF.

This clonotype was counted a few times. V and J are TRBV7-6 and TRBJ2-7, with 7 bases identical to TRBD1. With 2 bases clipped from V and 3 bases from J, the junction kept 4 bases outside the gene matches. CDR1 is SGHVS, CDR2 FNYEAQ, per germline. The CDR3 contains 14 residues. The CDR3 DNA reads as TGTGCCAGCAGCTTAATAGGGGGCGGCTACGAGCAGTACTTC. Translated, it gives CASSLIGGGYEQYF.

A note on this clonotype: At one of its ends the junction is not consistent with the germline gene, which may arise from a read error. The genes are TRBV29-1 and TRBJ2-6, with 7 bases lining up with TRBD1. Germline CDR1 and CDR2: SQVTM and ANQGSEA. The CDR3 covers 14 residues. CDR3 DNA: TGCAGCGTACCTGACAGGGCTGGGGCCAACGCCCTGACTTTC. This sequence encodes CSVPDRAGANALTF.

This clonotype was detected only a few times. This chain links TRBV7-8 with TRBJ2-7; D not resolved. V shed 1 base and J shed 2 bases, with 3 bases lying between them. Germline V lookup: CDR1 SGHVS, CDR2 FQNEAQ. The CDR3 totals 12 residues. In DNA, the CDR3 is TGTGCCAGCAGCTTAGATCCCTACGAGCAGTACTTC. Translation: CASSLDPYEQYF.

The sample holds one count of this clonotype. The CDR3 protein is CSLQTSGSNEQYF. DNA for the CDR3: TGCAGTCTTCAAACTAGCGGGAGTAATGAGCAGTACTTC. This sequence joins TRBV20-1 and TRBJ2-7; 11 nucleotides align to TRBD2. The CDR3 is 13 amino acids. Germline assignment: CDR1 DFQATT and CDR2 SNEGSKA (reference sequence). The J segment lost 7 bases and the V segment lost 8 bases, leaving 10 bases of the junction unmatched.

Only one count was recorded for this clonotype. This rearrangement joins TRBV12-3 or TRBV12-4 to TRBJ2-4; TRBD2 matches at 9 bases. Unmatched junction bases numbered 10, after V lost 5 bases and J lost 8 bases. CDR3 size: 15 residues. As DNA, the CDR3 is TGTGCCAGCAGTCGCCAGGGCGGGGGGGACTACATTCAGTACTTC. It encodes CASSRQGGGDYIQYF.

J is TRBJ2-7 and V is TRBV10-3; unclear D gene. Germline V gene data show CDR1 as ENHRY and CDR2 as SYGVKD. Trimming removed 3 bases from V and 3 bases from J, with 12 bases in between. This CDR3 has 14 amino acids. The CDR3 DNA reads as TGTGCCATCAGTGAAACCGACATCAACTACGAGCAGTACTTC. Translated, it gives CAISETDINYEQYF.

This clonotype was recorded many times. This chain connects TRBV4-1 to TRBJ2-3; no definite D call. Trimming took 1 base from V and 7 from J, leaving 12 bases between them. Germline V gives CDR1 MGHRA, CDR2 YSYEKL. The CDR3 runs 14 residues. The CDR3 is CASSQVGVPNTQYF. The CDR3 DNA sequence: TGCGCCAGCAGCCAAGTTGGCGTCCCGAATACGCAGTATTTT.

This clonotype was recorded at least ten times. The V call is TRBV13, the J call TRBJ1-3; D is possibly TRBD1 (6 bases). Trimming cost V 5 bases and J 1 base, with 15 bases left between them. This CDR3 is 16 amino acids long. CDR1 and CDR2 (germline): PRHDT, FYEKMQ (reference sequence). The CDR3 bases are TGTGCCAGCAGCCTGGGGGACATGGGATCTGGAAACACCATATATTTT. Translating it yields CASSLGDMGSGNTIYF.

The genes are TRBV9 and TRBJ1-1; D possibly corresponds to TRBD1 (5 bases). This CDR3 has 17 amino acids. From germline, CDR1 is SGDLS and CDR2 YYNGEE. V dropped 4 bases and J dropped 1 base, with 20 bases sitting between them. The CDR3 DNA reads TGTGCCAGCAGCCCGGGACCGATGATGAAGGGGAACACTGAAGCTTTCTTT. This gives the protein CASSPGPMMKGNTEAFF.

The chain recombines TRBV7-3 with TRBJ2-1; 9 nucleotides align to TRBD2. The CDR3 length is 16 residues. Unmatched junction bases numbered 11, after V lost 5 bases and J lost 6 bases. Per germline, CDR1 SGHTA and CDR2 FQGTGA. The CDR3 nucleotides read TGTGCCAGCAGCCAGACCGGGACTAGCTCCAGCAATGAGCAGTTCTTC. Amino acid sequence: CASSQTGTSSSNEQFF. Drawing the rest from reference TRBV7-3 and TRBJ2-1, the complete variable domain is GAGVSQTPSNKVTEKGKYVELRCDPISGHTALYWYRQSLGQGPEFLIYFQGTGAADDSGLPNDRFFAVRPEGSVSTLKIQRTERGDSAVYLCASSQTGTSSSNEQFFGPGTRLTVL.